This TCR beta chain was documented in a study of T-cell reconstitution after alpha-beta-depleted transplantation in children. Unique molecular identifiers tagged the TCRbeta library. TCRdb analysed the PCR reads with MiXCR anew, one entry per CDR3 protein. Of around 600,000 distinct CDR3 sequences in the sample, more than 9% are singletons; the top ten hold less than 4.5%. This clonotype was observed many times. CDR1 is MDHEN, CDR2 SYDVKM, per germline. The junction had 11 bases not matched to a gene; V was cut back by 6 bases and J by 7 bases. The CDR3 has 15 residues. V is TRBV28 and J is TRBJ2-1, with 8 bases fitting TRBD2. This specimen consisted of PBMCs from the stem cell graft donor, obtained from the stem cell graft. The source of this sequence is a human donor who donated a stem cell graft to a child with acute myeloid leukemia. CDR3 amino acids: CASSLAGSPGNEQFF. The CDR3 bases are TGTGCCAGCAGCTTAGCGGGATCACCGGGGAATGAGCAGTTCTTC.